A single sample gave rise to the 15 T cell receptor beta chains below, sequenced in a study of blood T cell repertoires in COVID-19. Assay: immunoSEQ multiplex PCR; the TCRdb copy retains only in-frame clones and omits some. In the table there are about 270,000 clones, about 91% of which are singletons. The sequencing sample was made of PBMCs or T cells enriched from blood (not recorded which). These receptors all come from a woman between 40 and 55 years old with acute COVID-19.

V and J are TRBV5-1 and TRBJ2-7; weak D call: TRBD1 (6 bases). V dropped 5 bases and J dropped 3 bases, with 12 bases sitting between them. Germline CDR1 and CDR2: SGHRS and YFSETQ. CDR3 length: 13 amino acids. Written as DNA, the CDR3 is TGCGCCAGCAGTCCCGGGACACTCTACGAGCAGTACTTC. This codes for CASSPGTLYEQYF. Drawing the rest from reference TRBV5-1 and TRBJ2-7, the complete variable domain is KAGVTQTPRYLIKTRGQQVTLSCSPISGHRSVSWYQQTPGQGLQFLFEYFSETQRNKGNFPGRFSGRQFSNSRSEMNVSTLELGDSALYLCASSPGTLYEQYFGPGTRLTVT.

The chain employs TRBV19 and TRBJ1-2, with 8 positions matching TRBD1. The trim removed 6 bases at V and 5 bases at J, leaving 8 bases unmatched. Germline CDR1 and CDR2: LNHDA and SQIVND (reference sequence). The CDR3 loop spans 14 amino acids. The CDR3 sequence: CASSGDRWRYGYTF. The CDR3 DNA follows: TGTGCCAGTAGCGGGGACAGGTGGAGGTATGGCTACACCTTC.

The chain is built from TRBV3-1 (or the pseudogene TRBV3-2) and TRBJ2-3; 7 bases map to TRBD2. CDR3 length: 18 residues. Trimming cost V 1 base and J 0 bases; bases outside gene matches: 10. CDR1 and CDR2 (germline): LGHDT, YNNKEL (reference sequence). This chain's CDR3 is CASSQGLPGTISTDTQYF. The CDR3 DNA is TGTGCCAGCAGCCAAGGGCTTCCCGGGACTATCAGCACAGATACGCAGTATTTT.

The V call is TRBV28, the J call TRBJ2-3; D may be TRBD2 (5 bases). The CDR3 has 12 amino acids. V was pared by 10 bases and J by 3 bases, with 11 bases between. Germline CDR1 reads MDHEN; CDR2 reads SYDVKM. The CDR3: CAIRLATDTQYF. In DNA, the CDR3 is TGTGCCATCAGGCTAGCAACAGATACGCAGTATTTT.

This clone has only a few counts. The rearrangement links TRBV10-1 to TRBJ1-1; D may be TRBD1 (6 bases). The V and J ends lost 3 bases and 7 bases respectively, with 15 bases between them. The CDR3 is 14 residues long. CDR1 is WNHNN and CDR2 is SYGVQD in the germline V gene (reference sequence). The CDR3 coding sequence is TGCGCCAGCAGTGACGGTACAGGGCCTGATGAAGCTTTCTTT. Translated: CASSDGTGPDEAFF.

This clone was counted between two and nine times. The chain joins TRBV30 to TRBJ2-3, with D hard to call. The length of the CDR3 is 12 residues. The V and J ends lost 3 bases and 3 bases respectively, with 7 bases between them. The germline V gene encodes CDR1 GTSNPN and CDR2 SVGIG (reference sequence). The CDR3: CAWSPHTDTQYF. DNA of the CDR3: TGTGCCTGGAGCCCCCATACAGATACGCAGTATTTT.

The chain uses TRBV5-6 and TRBJ1-1, with a tentative D call TRBD1 (6 bases). Per germline, CDR1 SGHDT and CDR2 YYEEEE. The length of the CDR3 is 15 residues. Trimming cost V 1 base and J 2 bases, with 12 bases left between them. The CDR3 region has the DNA TGTGCCAGCAGCTTGTTTGTGACAGGTAACACTGAAGCTTTCTTT. Encoded protein: CASSLFVTGNTEAFF.

The chain joins TRBV24-1 to TRBJ1-2; 9 bases are a match to TRBD1. There are 17 residues in the CDR3. Germline V gene lookup returns CDR1 KGHDR and CDR2 SFDVKD. V lost 3 bases, J lost 8 bases, and 15 bases stayed unmatched. CDR3 loop: CATSDTGTGPLSYGYTF. The CDR3 bases are TGTGCCACCAGTGATACTGGGACAGGGCCTTTGTCCTACGGCTACACCTTC.

The V call is TRBV28, the J call TRBJ1-1, with 8 bases that match TRBD1. After removal of 3 bases from V and 6 bases from J, the junction contained 6 bases not matched to a gene. CDR1 and CDR2 (germline): MDHEN, SYDVKM. The length of the CDR3 is 14 residues. CDR3 sequence (DNA): TGTGCCAGCAGTTTTATGGACAGGGCTGCTGAAGCTTTCTTT. This translates into CASSFMDRAAEAFF. The full variable domain, rest sourced from reference TRBV28 and TRBJ1-1, is DVKVTQSSRYLVKRTGEKVFLECVQDMDHENMFWYRQDPGLGLRLIYFSYDVKMKEKGDIPEGYSVSREKKERFSLILESASTNQTSMYLCASSFMDRAAEAFFGQGTRLTVV.

This chain links TRBV30 with TRBJ1-5, with TRBD1 matching over 7 bases. The V gene's germline CDR1 is GTSNPN and CDR2 SVGIG (reference sequence). There are 13 residues in the CDR3. V dropped 2 bases and J dropped 3; count of bases not matched to a gene: 1. In nucleotides, the CDR3 is TGTGCCTGGAGTAGGGGGCCCAATCAGCCCCAGCATTTT. Amino acids: CAWSRGPNQPQHF.

The chain joins TRBV6-5 to TRBJ1-3; D gene uncertain. CDR3 length equals 15 residues. Germline V gene lookup returns CDR1 MNHEY and CDR2 SVGAGI. The ends were cut back, 0 bases at V and 6 bases at J, with 12 bases in the middle. CDR3 bases: TGTGCCAGCAGTTACTCGCAGGTCATTCAAAACACCATATATTTT. It specifies CASSYSQVIQNTIYF.

This clone was seen once. The chain joins TRBV4-3 to TRBJ2-1; 10 positions agree with TRBD2. The junction had 4 bases not matched to a gene; V was cut back by 5 bases and J by 3 bases. CDR1 is LGHNA, CDR2 YSLEER, per germline. This CDR3 spans 15 amino acids. The CDR3 region has the DNA TGCGCCAGCAGCTTTGCTAGCGGGAGCTACAATGAGCAGTTCTTC. Residues: CASSFASGSYNEQFF.

This clone was picked up a small number of times. V and J are TRBV30 and TRBJ1-4, with 10 nucleotides matching TRBD1. Germline V gene data show CDR1 as GTSNPN and CDR2 as SVGIG (reference sequence). CDR3 length: 16 amino acids. The V segment lost 7 bases and the J segment 3 bases; nucleotides outside the gene matches: 11. CDR3 amino acids: CASTGTGEGANEKLFF. CDR3 coding DNA: TGTGCCTCCACCGGGACAGGGGAGGGTGCTAATGAAAAACTGTTTTTT.

V usage is TRBV27 and J usage is TRBJ2-3; 12 bases match TRBD2. Germline CDR1 MNHEY, CDR2 SMNVEV (reference sequence). The trim removed 2 bases at V and 6 bases at J, leaving 3 bases unmatched. This CDR3 has 15 amino acids. DNA of the CDR3: TGTGCCAGCAGTTTACTAGCGGGAGGGGGTGATACGCAGTATTTT. Its translation: CASSLLAGGGDTQYF.

This clone was seen a handful of times. The chain combines TRBV11-2 with TRBJ2-1; 11 positions agree with TRBD2. CDR3 length equals 17 residues. V dropped 1 base and J dropped 10; count of bases not matched to a gene: 12. Germline V CDR1 and CDR2: SGHAT, FQNNGV. CDR3 loop: CASSLVPSVGLAVEQFF. CDR3 bases: TGTGCCAGCAGCTTAGTTCCTTCCGTGGGACTAGCGGTGGAGCAGTTCTTC. Combining the CDR3 with reference TRBV11-2 and TRBJ2-1 gives the whole variable domain EAGVAQSPRYKIIEKRQSVAFWCNPISGHATLYWYQQILGQGPKLLIQFQNNGVVDDSQLPKDRFSAERLKGVDSTLKIQPAKLEDSAVYLCASSLVPSVGLAVEQFFGPGTRLTVL.